This T cell receptor beta chain originates from a study of OX40 agonist ivuxolimab in advanced cancers. Whole-study context: Ivuxolimab is an agonistic anti-OX40 (CD134) antibody, and patients were treated with it. Subjects had a mean age of about 61 years, with a range of about 20 to 85; almost 85% were male. Study findings and constraints: Clones of CD4+ and CD8+ blood T cells grew by week 6 at doses of 0.1 to 3.0 mg/kg. The authors did not determine the antigen specificity of the expanded peripheral T cells.

A word on this clone: Its target is not known.

Sequencing used immunoSEQ multiplex PCR; TCRdb keeps in-frame clones, though not all of them. Of 50,000 to 65,000 clones in the sample, roughly 80% were seen once. V dropped 4 bases and J dropped 0; count of bases not matched to a gene: 14. CDR3 length: 18 amino acids. Germline V lookup: CDR1 MNHEY, CDR2 SMNVEV (reference sequence). The receptor was derived from an adult with an advanced solid tumor such as melanoma, head and neck, liver or kidney cancer. This chain uses TRBV27 with TRBJ2-7, with TRBD2 identical over 8 bases. Sample: CD4+ or CD8+ T cells sorted from blood, taken in a trial of the OX40 agonist ivuxolimab. CDR3 sequence: CASSYWGGGRPDSYEQYF. CDR3 nucleotide sequence: TGTGCCAGCAGTTATTGGGGTGGCGGGAGGCCGGACTCCTACGAGCAGTACTTC.